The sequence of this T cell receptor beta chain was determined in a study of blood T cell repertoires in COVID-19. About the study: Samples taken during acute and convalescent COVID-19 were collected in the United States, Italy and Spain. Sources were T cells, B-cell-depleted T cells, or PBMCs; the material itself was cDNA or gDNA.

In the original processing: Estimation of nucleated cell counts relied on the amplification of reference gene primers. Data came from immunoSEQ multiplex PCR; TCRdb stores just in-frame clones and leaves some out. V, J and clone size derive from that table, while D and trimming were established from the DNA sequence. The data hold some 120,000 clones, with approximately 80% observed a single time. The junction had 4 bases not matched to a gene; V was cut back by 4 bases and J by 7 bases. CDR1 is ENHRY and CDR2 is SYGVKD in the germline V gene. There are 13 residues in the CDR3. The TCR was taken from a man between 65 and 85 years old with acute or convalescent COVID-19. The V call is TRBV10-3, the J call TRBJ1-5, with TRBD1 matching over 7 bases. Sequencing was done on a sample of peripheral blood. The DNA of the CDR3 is TGTGCCATCAGTGGGGGACAGAGGCAGCCCCAGCATTTT. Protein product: CAISGGQRQPQHF.